The clone carrying this T cell receptor (beta chain) was counted a few times. Antigen unknown. This record comes from a study of a mutant IDH1 vaccine in newly diagnosed glioma. For the study at large: Treated patients, approximately 62% male and around 40% female, averaged about 42 years of age. Beforehand, treatment had been radiotherapy, temozolomide, or both; the majority received both. Study findings and constraints: It was 93.3% of patients that developed vaccine-induced immune responses.

The time point denotes: week 35, safety follow-up. Each dose of the vaccine consisted of 300 ug of mutant IDH1 20-mer peptide, with topical imiquimod. The donors had new WHO grade 3 or 4 astrocytomas; these were IDH1-mutant and ATRX-lost. Assay used: immunoSEQ multiplex PCR; TCRdb lists only in-frame clones, some missing. Of about 60,000 clones listed, around 84% are singletons. CDR1 and CDR2 (germline): MDHEN, SYDVKM. Trimming stripped 6 bases from V and 3 bases from J, with 9 bases between. This CDR3 is 12 amino acids long. The receptor comes from a young man with glioma. Material: PBMCs, obtained from a glioma patient whose treatment included an IDH1 peptide vaccine. The chain is built from TRBV28 and TRBJ2-7; weak D call: TRBD1 (5 bases). CDR3 residues: CASRYQGYEQYF. CDR3 DNA sequence: TGTGCCAGCAGGTATCAGGGCTACGAGCAGTACTTC. Supplemented by reference TRBV28 and TRBJ2-7, the full variable domain reads DVKVTQSSRYLVKRTGEKVFLECVQDMDHENMFWYRQDPGLGLRLIYFSYDVKMKEKGDIPEGYSVSREKKERFSLILESASTNQTSMYLCASRYQGYEQYFGPGTRLTVT.